The 27 T cell receptor beta chains below come from one sample, sequenced in a study of cytomegalovirus exposure and HLA in healthy donors. A multiplex PCR was run with 60 Vbeta primers and 13 Jbeta primers. Using immunoSEQ multiplex PCR, the repertoire was profiled, and TCRdb retains in-frame clones only, with some absent. The sample shows about 55,000 clones, 75% to 85% of them seen only once. The specimen was PBMCs. All receptors come from a female donor in good health and CMV-seronegative.

The genes are TRBV4-3 and TRBJ2-3, with TRBD2 identical over 11 bases. Germline-derived CDR1 and CDR2 are LGHNA and YSLEER. This CDR3 spans 17 amino acids. V trimming: 0 bases; J trimming: 4 bases; junction bases outside the gene matches: 6. The CDR3 loop reads CASSQEFVAGGADTQYF. CDR3 coding DNA: TGCGCCAGCAGCCAAGAATTTGTAGCGGGGGGGGCAGATACGCAGTATTTT.

The rearrangement joins TRBV2 to TRBJ1-5; tentative D call: TRBD1 (5 bases). This CDR3 is built from 15 residues. Trimming stripped 6 bases from V and 3 bases from J, with 15 bases between. Per the germline V gene, CDR1 is SNHLY and CDR2 is FYNNEI. This CDR3 reads CASSLAGDLNQPQHF. CDR3 DNA sequence: TGTGCCAGCAGCCTCGCGGGGGATCTCAATCAGCCCCAGCATTTT. The full variable domain, its missing parts supplied by reference TRBV2 and TRBJ1-5, is EPEVTQTPSHQVTQMGQEVILRCVPISNHLYFYWYRQILGQKVEFLVSFYNNEISEKSEIFDDQFSVERPDGSNFTLKIRSTKLEDSAMYFCASSLAGDLNQPQHFGDGTRLSIL.

J is TRBJ2-7 and V is TRBV5-8; 7 bases are shared with TRBD1. J gave up 4 bases and V 2 bases, and 9 bases lay outside the gene matches. Germline CDR1 is SGHTS and CDR2 is YDEGEE. This CDR3 is 15 amino acids long. This chain's CDR3 is CASSLRGDSPYEQYF. In DNA form, the CDR3 reads TGTGCCAGCAGCTTAAGAGGGGACAGTCCTTACGAGCAGTACTTC.

The chain carries TRBV28 and TRBJ1-4; TRBD1 matches 10 bases. The junction had 5 bases not matched to a gene; V was cut back by 6 bases and J by 13 bases. Germline CDR1 reads MDHEN; CDR2 reads SYDVKM. This CDR3 has 12 residues. The CDR3 reads CASRRTGGGLFF. CDR3 bases: TGTGCCAGCAGGCGGACAGGGGGGGGACTGTTTTTT.

Here the CDR3 reads CASSKRQTRNQPQHF. CDR3 coding DNA: TGTGCCAGTAGTAAACGACAGACCCGAAATCAGCCCCAGCATTTT. The chain carries TRBV19 and TRBJ1-5, with TRBD1 as a possible D gene (5 bases). This CDR3 has 15 residues. Per the germline V gene, CDR1 is LNHDA and CDR2 is SQIVND (reference sequence). V was clipped by 4 bases and J by 4 bases, with 14 bases between them. The entire variable domain, with the rest obtained from reference TRBV19 and TRBJ1-5, is as follows: DGGITQSPKYLFRKEGQNVTLSCEQNLNHDAMYWYRQDPGQGLRLIYYSQIVNDFQKGDIAEGYSVSREKKESFPLTVTSAQKNPTAFYLCASSKRQTRNQPQHFGDGTRLSIL.

A few counts support this clone. The chain uses TRBV7-6 and TRBJ1-1; D is undetermined. The germline CDR1 and CDR2 sequences are SGHVS and FNYEAQ. The V and J ends lost 4 bases and 6 bases respectively, with 6 bases between them. CDR3 length: 11 residues. In DNA, the CDR3 is TGTGCCAGCAGCTCTGGCCCTGAAGCTTTCTTT. It is translated as CASSSGPEAFF. Full variable domain (rest looked up from reference TRBV7-6 and TRBJ1-1): GAGVSQSPRYKVTKRGQDVALRCDPISGHVSLYWYRQALGQGPEFLTYFNYEAQQDKSGLPNDRFSAERPEGSISTLTIQRTEQRDSAMYRCASSSGPEAFFGQGTRLTVV.

The chain uses TRBV7-2 and TRBJ1-2, with D maybe TRBD1 (6 bases). Looked up from germline, CDR1 is SGHTA and CDR2 is FQGNSA. The V gene lost 5 bases and the J gene lost 1 base, with 14 bases spanning the gap. There are 15 residues in the CDR3. The CDR3 protein is CASSLGGVGNYGYTF. CDR3 bases: TGTGCCAGCAGCCTAGGGGGGGTTGGTAACTATGGCTACACCTTC.

V gene TRBV7-2 combines with J gene TRBJ2-1; the match to TRBD2 covers 13 bases. The germline V gene has CDR1 SGHTA and CDR2 FQGNSA. CDR3 length: 16 amino acids. The V segment lost 5 bases and the J segment 6 bases; nucleotides outside the gene matches: 7. In DNA, the CDR3 is TGTGCCAGCAGCCCCACTAGCGGGGGGGTAGGCAATGAGCAGTTCTTC. It codes for CASSPTSGGVGNEQFF.

J is TRBJ1-3 and V is TRBV5-4, with D unclear. Trimming stripped 0 bases from V and 2 bases from J, with 6 bases between. There are 14 residues in the CDR3. CDR1 and CDR2 (germline): SGHNT, YYREEE (reference sequence). DNA for the CDR3: TGTGCCAGCAGCTTGGCGCAGACTGGAAACACCATATATTTT. Translation gives CASSLAQTGNTIYF.

This chain joins TRBV6-5 and TRBJ2-7; possibly TRBD2 for D (5 bases). The germline CDR1 and CDR2 sequences are MNHEY and SVGAGI. Trimming took off 7 bases at V and 2 bases at J, with 18 bases between the two ends. The CDR3 loop spans 15 amino acids. The CDR3 nucleotides read TGTGCCAGCACCCCCAATCGGGGTTGGACCTACGAGCAGTACTTC. This encodes CASTPNRGWTYEQYF.

J is TRBJ1-2 and V is TRBV6-4, with unresolved D. The V end lost 2 bases, the J end lost 8 bases, and 9 bases lay between the germline ends. CDR3 size: 12 residues. Germline V gene sequence: CDR1 MRHNA, CDR2 SNTAGT. The CDR3 is CASSDGQKGYTF. The CDR3 DNA reads as TGTGCCAGCAGTGACGGTCAGAAGGGCTACACCTTC.

The chain employs TRBV19 and TRBJ1-2; maybe TRBD1 (6 bases). This CDR3 contains 16 residues. Germline V gene sequence: CDR1 LNHDA, CDR2 SQIVND (reference sequence). V gave up 2 bases and J gave up 8 bases, with 21 bases separating them. The DNA for the CDR3 is TGTGCCAGTAGTATACTTGGGACAATGAGCCGTGAGGGCTACACCTTC. Translation: CASSILGTMSREGYTF.

This clone was counted a few times. V gene TRBV30 combines with J gene TRBJ2-7; 9 nucleotides agree with TRBD1. The germline V gene has CDR1 GTSNPN and CDR2 SVGIG (reference sequence). This CDR3 region has 12 residues. The CDR3 DNA is TGTGCTTGGGACAGGGTGTTTAACGAGCAGTACTTC. It codes for CAWDRVFNEQYF.

This chain uses TRBV5-4 with TRBJ2-6, with 9 bases lining up with TRBD2. Trimming cost V 4 bases and J 2 bases; bases outside gene matches: 10. Germline V gene data show CDR1 as SGHNT and CDR2 as YYREEE (reference sequence). The CDR3 spans 18 residues. For the CDR3, the DNA is TGTGCCAGCAGCGCGGGGGGGGCCCGAGGCCCTGGGGCCAACGTCCTGACTTTC. This translates into CASSAGGARGPGANVLTF.

This sequence joins TRBV5-6 and TRBJ2-3; no reliable D call. The CDR3 has 15 residues. Germline CDR1 SGHDT, CDR2 YYEEEE. V lost 2 bases and J lost 0, with 10 bases in between. In nucleotides, the CDR3 is TGTGCCAGCAGCTTAATCCCACTAAGCACAGATACGCAGTATTTT. Residues: CASSLIPLSTDTQYF.

This CDR3 reads CASSVGTSGLTDTQYF. CDR3 nucleotide sequence: TGTGCCAGCAGCGTTGGGACTAGCGGGCTCACAGATACGCAGTATTTT. V and J are TRBV7-3 and TRBJ2-3, with 12 bases identical to TRBD2. With V trimmed by 5 bases and J by 2 bases, 5 bases remained unmatched. The germline V gene encodes CDR1 SGHTA and CDR2 FQGTGA. The CDR3 is 16 residues long.

CDR3 in amino acids: CASSSSWLRTEQETQYF. The CDR3 DNA sequence: TGTGCCAGCAGCTCCTCCTGGCTACGGACAGAACAAGAGACCCAGTACTTC. The chain carries TRBV11-2 and TRBJ2-5, with D possibly being TRBD1 (6 bases). CDR1 and CDR2 (germline): SGHAT, FQNNGV. The V gene lost 4 bases and the J gene lost 2 bases, with 20 bases spanning the gap. The CDR3 spans 17 residues.

The chain uses TRBV19 and TRBJ2-5; 7 bases line up with TRBD1. This CDR3 has 15 residues. Trimming at V came to 5 bases and at J to 5 bases, leaving 11 bases not matched to a gene. The V gene's germline CDR1 is LNHDA and CDR2 SQIVND (reference sequence). This chain's CDR3 is CASSRQGTGWETQYF. For the CDR3, the DNA is TGTGCCAGTAGTCGACAGGGTACCGGATGGGAGACCCAGTACTTC.

This clone was detected once. The chain employs TRBV15 and TRBJ1-5; possibly TRBD1 for D (6 bases). The CDR3 contains 17 residues. The germline gives CDR1 LNHNV, CDR2 YYDKDF (reference sequence). Trimming removed 3 bases at V and 0 bases at J, with 15 bases between. This CDR3 is CATSRGGGKASNQPQHF. In DNA, the CDR3 is TGTGCCACCAGCAGGGGTGGGGGCAAGGCTAGCAATCAGCCCCAGCATTTT. Supplemented by reference TRBV15 and TRBJ1-5, the full variable domain reads DAMVIQNPRYQVTQFGKPVTLSCSQTLNHNVMYWYQQKSSQAPKLLFHYYDKDFNNEADTPDNFQSRRPNTSFCFLDIRSPGLGDTAMYLCATSRGGGKASNQPQHFGDGTRLSIL.

The V gene is TRBV19, the J gene TRBJ2-7, with 10 bases lining up with TRBD1. CDR1 is LNHDA and CDR2 is SQIVND in the germline V gene (reference sequence). This CDR3 has 14 amino acids. V lost 6 bases, J lost 2 bases, and 4 bases stayed unmatched. CDR3 protein: CASSAGTGAYEQYF. The CDR3 nucleotides read TGTGCCAGTAGCGCCGGGACAGGGGCCTACGAGCAGTACTTC.

The chain recombines TRBV15 with TRBJ1-6, with D unclear. Germline V gene lookup returns CDR1 LNHNV and CDR2 YYDKDF (reference sequence). Trimming pared 4 bases from V and 10 bases from J, leaving 11 bases between. CDR3 size: 13 residues. CDR3 sequence (DNA): TGTGCCACCAGCACAAGATTAGAATCACCCCTCCACTTT. It is translated as CATSTRLESPLHF. Full variable domain (remainder filled in from reference TRBV15 and TRBJ1-6): DAMVIQNPRYQVTQFGKPVTLSCSQTLNHNVMYWYQQKSSQAPKLLFHYYDKDFNNEADTPDNFQSRRPNTSFCFLDIRSPGLGDTAMYLCATSTRLESPLHFGNGTRLTVT.

This clone came up a few times. The rearrangement joins TRBV25-1 to TRBJ1-4, with TRBD1 as a possible D gene (5 bases). V lost 1 base and J 8 bases, leaving 14 bases between the germline ends. The CDR3 spans 15 residues. Germline V lookup: CDR1 MGHDK, CDR2 SYGVNS. CDR3 amino acids: CASSESRQLGEKLFF. The CDR3 region has the DNA TGTGCCAGCAGTGAATCTAGACAGTTGGGGGAAAAACTGTTTTTT.

The chain has TRBV9 and TRBJ2-2; D is possibly TRBD1 (5 bases). Germline V CDR1 and CDR2: SGDLS, YYNGEE. Trimming removed 8 bases from V and 5 bases from J, with 10 bases in between. The CDR3 loop spans 12 amino acids. CDR3 DNA: TGTGCCAGTAAAAGGGGTACCGGGGAGCTGTTTTTT. Translation gives CASKRGTGELFF.

The rearrangement joins TRBV6-5 to TRBJ2-7, with 8 bases fitting TRBD2. Germline V gene lookup returns CDR1 MNHEY and CDR2 SVGAGI. The CDR3 loop spans 15 amino acids. V lost 4 bases to trimming and J lost 4 bases; unmatched junction nucleotides: 9. CDR3 region: CASSLAGGAFYEQYF. The CDR3 DNA reads TGTGCCAGCAGTTTGGCGGGGGGAGCTTTTTACGAGCAGTACTTC.

This chain joins TRBV19 and TRBJ2-5; 8 nucleotides align to TRBD2. V lost 0 bases to trimming and J lost 5 bases; unmatched junction nucleotides: 5. Germline V lookup: CDR1 LNHDA, CDR2 SQIVND (reference sequence). The CDR3 is made up of 15 amino acids. The CDR3 nucleotides read TGTGCCAGTAGTATAGACCGGGGGGGCCACGAGACCCAGTACTTC. Protein sequence: CASSIDRGGHETQYF.

The V and J genes are TRBV5-1 and TRBJ2-1; tentatively, D is TRBD1 (5 bases). The germline gives CDR1 SGHRS, CDR2 YFSETQ. The length of the CDR3 is 16 residues. V was clipped by 0 bases and J by 8 bases, with 18 bases between them. The CDR3 DNA reads as TGCGCCAGCAGCTTGGCCGGCAGGGCCACGGTGGATGAGCAGTTCTTC. Its protein is CASSLAGRATVDEQFF.

The chain employs TRBV5-1 and TRBJ1-1; 7 bases are a match to TRBD1. The CDR3 runs 13 residues. Germline CDR1 and CDR2: SGHRS and YFSETQ. Losses at the gene ends were 4 bases for V and 11 bases for J; bases not matched to a gene: 11. CDR3 nucleotides: TGCGCCAGCAGCACCGGACGGGCAGGGGGGGCTTTCTTT. The encoded protein is CASSTGRAGGAFF.